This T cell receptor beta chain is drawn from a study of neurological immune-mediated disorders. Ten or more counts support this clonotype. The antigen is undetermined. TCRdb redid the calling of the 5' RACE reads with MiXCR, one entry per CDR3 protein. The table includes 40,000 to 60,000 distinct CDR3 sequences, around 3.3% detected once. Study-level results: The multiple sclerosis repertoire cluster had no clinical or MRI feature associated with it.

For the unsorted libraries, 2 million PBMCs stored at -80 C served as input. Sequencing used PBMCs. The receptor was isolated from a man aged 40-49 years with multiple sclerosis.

The chain's CDR3 is CSAREDGGLGLAGPGAYNEQFF. The CDR3 DNA is TGCAGTGCTAGAGAGGATGGGGGACTGGGACTAGCGGGGCCTGGCGCCTACAATGAGCAGTTCTTC. This sequence joins TRBV20-1 and TRBJ2-1; TRBD2 matches at 13 bases. Germline lookup yields CDR1 DFQATT and CDR2 SNEGSKA (reference sequence). With 0 bases clipped from V and 2 bases from J, the junction kept 19 bases outside the gene matches. The CDR3 has 22 amino acids.